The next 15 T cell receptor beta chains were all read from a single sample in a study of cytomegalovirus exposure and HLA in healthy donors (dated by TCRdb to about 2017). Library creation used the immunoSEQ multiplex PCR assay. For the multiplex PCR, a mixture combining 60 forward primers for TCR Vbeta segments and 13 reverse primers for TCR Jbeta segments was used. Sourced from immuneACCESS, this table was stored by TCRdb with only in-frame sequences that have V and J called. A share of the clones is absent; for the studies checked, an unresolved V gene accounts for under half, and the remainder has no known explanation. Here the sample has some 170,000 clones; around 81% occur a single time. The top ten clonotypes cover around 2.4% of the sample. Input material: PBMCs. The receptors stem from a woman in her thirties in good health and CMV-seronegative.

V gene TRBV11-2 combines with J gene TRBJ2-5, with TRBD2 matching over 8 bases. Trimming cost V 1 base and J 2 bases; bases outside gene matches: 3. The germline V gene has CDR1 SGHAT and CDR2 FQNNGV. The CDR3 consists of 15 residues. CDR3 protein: CASSLAGGTQETQYF. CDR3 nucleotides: TGTGCCAGCAGCTTAGCGGGGGGGACACAAGAGACCCAGTACTTC.

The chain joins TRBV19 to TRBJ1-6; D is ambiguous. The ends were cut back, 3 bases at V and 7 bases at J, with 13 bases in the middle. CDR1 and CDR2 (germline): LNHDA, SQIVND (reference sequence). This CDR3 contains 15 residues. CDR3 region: CASSIGGPGNSPLHF. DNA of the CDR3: TGTGCCAGTAGTATTGGAGGACCGGGAAATTCACCCCTCCACTTT.

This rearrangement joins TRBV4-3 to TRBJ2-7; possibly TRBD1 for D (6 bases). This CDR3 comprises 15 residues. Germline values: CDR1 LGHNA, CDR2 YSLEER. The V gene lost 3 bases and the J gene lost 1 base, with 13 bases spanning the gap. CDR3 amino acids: CASSQGARGSYEQYF. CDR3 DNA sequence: TGCGCCAGCAGCCAGGGGGCGAGGGGGTCCTACGAGCAGTACTTC.

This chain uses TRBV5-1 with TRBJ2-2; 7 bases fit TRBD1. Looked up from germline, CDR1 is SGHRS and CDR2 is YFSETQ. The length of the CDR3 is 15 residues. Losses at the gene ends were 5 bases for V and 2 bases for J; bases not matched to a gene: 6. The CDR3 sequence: CASRTGTVNTGELFF. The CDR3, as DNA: TGCGCCAGCAGGACCGGGACAGTAAACACCGGGGAGCTGTTTTTT.

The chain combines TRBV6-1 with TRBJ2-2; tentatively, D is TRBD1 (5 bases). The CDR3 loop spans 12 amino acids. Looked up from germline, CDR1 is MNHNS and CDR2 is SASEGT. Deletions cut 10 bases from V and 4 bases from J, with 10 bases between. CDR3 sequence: CATDRATGELFF. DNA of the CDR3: TGTGCCACCGACAGAGCCACCGGGGAGCTGTTTTTT.

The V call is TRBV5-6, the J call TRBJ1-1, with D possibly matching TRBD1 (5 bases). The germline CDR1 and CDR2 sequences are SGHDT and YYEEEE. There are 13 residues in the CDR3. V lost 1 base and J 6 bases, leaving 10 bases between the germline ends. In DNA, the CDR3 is TGTGCCAGCAGCTTGTCAGGGTCCTCTGAAGCTTTCTTT. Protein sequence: CASSLSGSSEAFF.

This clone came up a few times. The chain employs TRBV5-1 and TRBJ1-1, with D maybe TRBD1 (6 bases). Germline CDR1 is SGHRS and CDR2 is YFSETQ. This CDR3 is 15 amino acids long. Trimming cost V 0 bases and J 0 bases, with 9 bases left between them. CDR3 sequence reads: CASSLEQGMNTEAFF. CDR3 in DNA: TGCGCCAGCAGCTTGGAACAGGGTATGAACACTGAAGCTTTCTTT.

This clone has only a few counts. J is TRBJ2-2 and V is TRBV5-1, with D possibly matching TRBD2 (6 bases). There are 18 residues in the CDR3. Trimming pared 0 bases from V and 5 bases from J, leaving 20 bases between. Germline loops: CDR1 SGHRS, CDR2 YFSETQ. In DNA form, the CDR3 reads TGCGCCAGCAGCTTGGGGGACGGACTACCCGAGGGGACCGGGGAGCTGTTTTTT. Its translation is CASSLGDGLPEGTGELFF.

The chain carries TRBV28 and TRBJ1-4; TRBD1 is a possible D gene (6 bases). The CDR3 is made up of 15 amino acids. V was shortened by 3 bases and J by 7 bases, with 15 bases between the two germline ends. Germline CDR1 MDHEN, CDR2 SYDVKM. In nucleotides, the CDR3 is TGTGCCAGCAGTTTCAGGGACACGCTGGGTGAAAAACTGTTTTTT. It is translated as CASSFRDTLGEKLFF.

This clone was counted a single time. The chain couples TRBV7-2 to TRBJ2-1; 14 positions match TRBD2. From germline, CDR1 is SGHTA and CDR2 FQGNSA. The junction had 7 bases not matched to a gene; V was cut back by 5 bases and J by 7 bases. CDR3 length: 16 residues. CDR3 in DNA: TGTGCCAGCAGCGTACCGGGACTAGCGGGGGAGAATGAGCAGTTCTTC. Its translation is CASSVPGLAGENEQFF.

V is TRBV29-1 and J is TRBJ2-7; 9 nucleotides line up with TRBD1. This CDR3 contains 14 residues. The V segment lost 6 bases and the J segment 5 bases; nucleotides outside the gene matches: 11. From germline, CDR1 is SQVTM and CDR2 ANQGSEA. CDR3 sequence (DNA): TGCAGCGTAAACGTTCGGGGACAGGGTCACGAGCAGTACTTC. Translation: CSVNVRGQGHEQYF.

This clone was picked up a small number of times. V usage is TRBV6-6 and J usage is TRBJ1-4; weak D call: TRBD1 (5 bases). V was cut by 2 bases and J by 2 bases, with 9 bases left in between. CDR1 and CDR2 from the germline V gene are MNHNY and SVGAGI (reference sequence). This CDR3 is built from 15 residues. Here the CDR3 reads CASSYRGITNEKLFF. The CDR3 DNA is TGTGCCAGCAGTTACAGGGGAATCACTAATGAAAAACTGTTTTTT.

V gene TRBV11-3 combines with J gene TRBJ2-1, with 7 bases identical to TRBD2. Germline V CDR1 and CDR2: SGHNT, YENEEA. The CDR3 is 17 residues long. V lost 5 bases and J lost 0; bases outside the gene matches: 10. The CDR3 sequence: CASSPPGGASSYNEQFF. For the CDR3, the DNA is TGTGCCAGCAGCCCCCCGGGGGGAGCGAGCTCCTACAATGAGCAGTTCTTC. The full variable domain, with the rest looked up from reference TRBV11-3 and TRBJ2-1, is EAGVVQSPRYKIIEKKQPVAFWCNPISGHNTLYWYLQNLGQGPELLIRYENEEAVDDSQLPKDRFSAERLKGVDSTLKIQPAELGDSAVYLCASSPPGGASSYNEQFFGPGTRLTVL.

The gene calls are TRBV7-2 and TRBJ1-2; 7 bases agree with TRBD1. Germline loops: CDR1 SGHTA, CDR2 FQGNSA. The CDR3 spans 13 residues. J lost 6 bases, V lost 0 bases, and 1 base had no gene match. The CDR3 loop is CASSLATGDGYTF. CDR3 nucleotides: TGTGCCAGCAGCTTAGCAACAGGGGATGGCTACACCTTC.

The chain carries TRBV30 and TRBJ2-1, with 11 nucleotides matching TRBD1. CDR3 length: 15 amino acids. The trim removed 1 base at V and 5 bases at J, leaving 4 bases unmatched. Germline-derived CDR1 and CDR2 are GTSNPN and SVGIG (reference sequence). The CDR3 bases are TGTGCCTGGAGTGCGGACAGGGGGCGGGACAATGAGCAGTTCTTC. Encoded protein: CAWSADRGRDNEQFF.